Each of the 3 T cell receptor beta chains below was sequenced from the same sample in a study of a mutant IDH1 vaccine in newly diagnosed glioma. The time point: week 23, last vaccination. Vaccination used 300 ug of mutant IDH1 20-mer peptide per dose, with topical imiquimod. No antigen is known for these receptors. Libraries were prepared by immunoSEQ multiplex PCR; TCRdb keeps only in-frame clonotypes and omits some of them. The sample lists approximately 41,000 clones, around 93% occurring once. Sequencing was performed on PBMCs, taken from a glioma patient whose treatment included an IDH1 peptide vaccine. These receptors were taken from a man aged 45-65 years with glioma.

The rearrangement joins TRBV19 to TRBJ2-7; the D is unclear. The germline V and J ends were trimmed by 8 bases and 4 bases, with 18 bases remaining between them. Germline V lookup: CDR1 LNHDA, CDR2 SQIVND (reference sequence). The CDR3 sequence is 14 residues long. The CDR3: CASSPSTVYYEQYF. CDR3 bases: TGTGCCAGTTCCCCCTCCACGGTTTATTACGAGCAGTACTTC.

The rearrangement links TRBV2 to TRBJ1-5; D may be TRBD1 (5 bases). The CDR3 contains 12 residues. Germline lookup yields CDR1 SNHLY and CDR2 FYNNEI. V lost 6 bases, J lost 4 bases, and 7 bases lay in between. CDR3 nucleotides: TGTGCCAGCAGGGGACTTAATCAGCCCCAGCATTTT. This codes for CASRGLNQPQHF.

The chain links TRBV7-9 to TRBJ1-3, with no clear D. V lost 1 base to trimming and J lost 0 bases, with 7 bases between them. CDR3 length: 15 amino acids. Germline CDR1 SEHNR, CDR2 FQNEAQ (reference sequence). The CDR3 loop reads CASSLDRHSGNTIYF. The DNA of the CDR3 is TGTGCCAGCAGCTTAGACAGACACTCTGGAAACACCATATATTTT.